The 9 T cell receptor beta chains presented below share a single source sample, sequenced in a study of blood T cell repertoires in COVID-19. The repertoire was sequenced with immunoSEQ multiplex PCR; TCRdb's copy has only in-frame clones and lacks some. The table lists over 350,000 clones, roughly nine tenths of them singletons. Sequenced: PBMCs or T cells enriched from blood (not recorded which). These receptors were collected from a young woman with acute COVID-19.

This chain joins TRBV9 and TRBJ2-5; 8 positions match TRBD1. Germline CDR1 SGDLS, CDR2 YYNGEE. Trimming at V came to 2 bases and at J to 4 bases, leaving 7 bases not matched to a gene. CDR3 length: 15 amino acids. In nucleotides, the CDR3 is TGTGCCAGCAGCGTGGGGGGACAGGAGGTAGAGACCCAGTACTTC. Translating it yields CASSVGGQEVETQYF. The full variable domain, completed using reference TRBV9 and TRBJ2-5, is DSGVTQTPKHLITATGQRVTLRCSPRSGDLSVYWYQQSLDQGLQFLIQYYNGEERAKGNILERFSAQQFPDLHSELNLSSLELGDSALYFCASSVGGQEVETQYFGPGTRLLVL.

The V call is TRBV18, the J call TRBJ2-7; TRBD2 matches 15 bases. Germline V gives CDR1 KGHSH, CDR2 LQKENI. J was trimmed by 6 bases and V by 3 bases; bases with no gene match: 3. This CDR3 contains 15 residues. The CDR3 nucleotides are TGTGCCAGCTCACCGGGACTAGCGGGAGGTGGCGAGCAGTACTTC. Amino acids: CASSPGLAGGGEQYF.

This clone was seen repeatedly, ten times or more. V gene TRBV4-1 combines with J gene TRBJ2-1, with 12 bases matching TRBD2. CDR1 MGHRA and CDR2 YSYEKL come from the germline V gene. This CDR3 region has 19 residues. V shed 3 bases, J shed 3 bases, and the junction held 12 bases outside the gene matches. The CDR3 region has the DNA TGCGCCAGCAGCCAGGCCCGGACTAGCGGGACGGTAATCTACAATGAGCAGTTCTTC. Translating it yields CASSQARTSGTVIYNEQFF.

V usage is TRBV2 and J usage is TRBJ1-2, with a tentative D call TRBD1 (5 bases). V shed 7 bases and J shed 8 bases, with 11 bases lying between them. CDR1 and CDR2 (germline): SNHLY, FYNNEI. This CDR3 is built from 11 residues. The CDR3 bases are TGTGCCAGCATACAGGCAAGGGGCTACACCTTC. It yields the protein CASIQARGYTF. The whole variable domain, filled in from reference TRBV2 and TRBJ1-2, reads EPEVTQTPSHQVTQMGQEVILRCVPISNHLYFYWYRQILGQKVEFLVSFYNNEISEKSEIFDDQFSVERPDGSNFTLKIRSTKLEDSAMYFCASIQARGYTFGSGTRLTVV.

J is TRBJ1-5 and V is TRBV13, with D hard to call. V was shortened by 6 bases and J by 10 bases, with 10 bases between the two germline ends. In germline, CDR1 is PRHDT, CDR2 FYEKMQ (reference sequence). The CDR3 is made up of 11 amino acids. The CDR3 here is CASRSEGPQHF. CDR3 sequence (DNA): TGTGCCAGCAGATCCGAGGGACCCCAGCATTTT.

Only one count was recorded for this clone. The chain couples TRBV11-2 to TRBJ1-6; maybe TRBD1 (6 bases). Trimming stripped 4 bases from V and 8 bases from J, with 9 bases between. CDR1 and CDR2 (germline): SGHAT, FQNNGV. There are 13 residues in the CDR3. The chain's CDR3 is CASSWGGHSPLHF. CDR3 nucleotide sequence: TGTGCCAGCAGCTGGGGGGGGCATTCACCCCTCCACTTT.

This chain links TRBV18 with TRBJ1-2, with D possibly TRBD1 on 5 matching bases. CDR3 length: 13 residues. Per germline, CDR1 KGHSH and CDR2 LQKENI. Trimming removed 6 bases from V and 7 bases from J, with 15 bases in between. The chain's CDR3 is CASSPGRGTGYTF. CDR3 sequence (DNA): TGTGCCAGCTCCCCCGGGAGGGGCACTGGCTACACCTTC.

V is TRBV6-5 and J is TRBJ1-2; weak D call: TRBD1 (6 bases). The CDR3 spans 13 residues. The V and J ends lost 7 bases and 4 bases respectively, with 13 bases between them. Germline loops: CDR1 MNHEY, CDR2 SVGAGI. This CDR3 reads CASTRGTSYGYTF. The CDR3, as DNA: TGTGCCAGCACGAGGGGGACTAGCTATGGCTACACCTTC.

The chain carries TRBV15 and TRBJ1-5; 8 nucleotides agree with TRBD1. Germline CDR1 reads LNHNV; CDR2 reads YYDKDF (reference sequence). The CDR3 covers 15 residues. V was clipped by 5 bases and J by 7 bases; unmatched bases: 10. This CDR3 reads CATSPTGDVWQPQHF. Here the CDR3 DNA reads TGTGCCACCAGCCCGACAGGGGATGTATGGCAGCCCCAGCATTTT. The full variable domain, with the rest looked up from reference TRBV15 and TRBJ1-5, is DAMVIQNPRYQVTQFGKPVTLSCSQTLNHNVMYWYQQKSSQAPKLLFHYYDKDFNNEADTPDNFQSRRPNTSFCFLDIRSPGLGDTAMYLCATSPTGDVWQPQHFGDGTRLSIL.